This T cell receptor beta chain is drawn from a study of regulatory T cells in long-lasting Graves disease. Study-level findings and limits: Persistent disease samples used TRBV28, TRBJ1-2 and TRBJ2-5 preferentially.

To note about this clonotype: Its antigen remains unidentified.

CDR1 is DFQATT and CDR2 is SNEGSKA in the germline V gene (reference sequence). This CDR3 spans 13 amino acids. V lost 6 bases and J lost 10; bases outside the gene matches: 7. iRepertoire HTBI primers and Arm-PCR of CDR3 regions built TCR beta libraries. TCRdb re-derived calls from the multiplex PCR reads in MiXCR, one entry per CDR3 protein. The table has approximately 400,000 distinct CDR3 sequences, about 16% seen once. The time point denotes: newly diagnosed GD, antithyroid drugs for less than 3 months. Making the TCR library involved RNA that had been extracted from PBMCs. This same sample was also taken into another study, of T cells in Graves' hyperthyroidism and ophthalmopathy.

Specimen: peripheral blood mononuclear cells (PBMCs), collected at new diagnosis, from a patient treated with antithyroid drugs. The TCR sequence derives from a young woman with Graves disease. The chain recombines TRBV20-1 with TRBJ1-6, with TRBD1 matching over 9 bases. The CDR3 nucleotides read TGCAGTGCCATAACAGGGGGCATATCACCCCTCCACTTT. It is translated as CSAITGGISPLHF.